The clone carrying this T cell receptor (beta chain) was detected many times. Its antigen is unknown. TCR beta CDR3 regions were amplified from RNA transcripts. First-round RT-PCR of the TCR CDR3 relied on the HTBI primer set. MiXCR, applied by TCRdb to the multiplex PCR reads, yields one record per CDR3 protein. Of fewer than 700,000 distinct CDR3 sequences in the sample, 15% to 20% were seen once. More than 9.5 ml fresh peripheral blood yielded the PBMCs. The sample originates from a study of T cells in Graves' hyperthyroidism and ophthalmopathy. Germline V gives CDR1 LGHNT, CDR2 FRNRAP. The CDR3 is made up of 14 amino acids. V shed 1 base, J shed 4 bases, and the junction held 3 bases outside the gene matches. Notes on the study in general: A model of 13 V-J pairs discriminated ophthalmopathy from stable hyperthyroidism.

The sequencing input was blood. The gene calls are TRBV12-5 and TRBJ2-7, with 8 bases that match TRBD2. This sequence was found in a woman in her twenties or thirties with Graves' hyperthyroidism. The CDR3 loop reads CASGLAGTSYEQYF. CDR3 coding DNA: TGTGCTAGTGGTTTGGCCGGGACTAGTTACGAGCAGTACTTC.